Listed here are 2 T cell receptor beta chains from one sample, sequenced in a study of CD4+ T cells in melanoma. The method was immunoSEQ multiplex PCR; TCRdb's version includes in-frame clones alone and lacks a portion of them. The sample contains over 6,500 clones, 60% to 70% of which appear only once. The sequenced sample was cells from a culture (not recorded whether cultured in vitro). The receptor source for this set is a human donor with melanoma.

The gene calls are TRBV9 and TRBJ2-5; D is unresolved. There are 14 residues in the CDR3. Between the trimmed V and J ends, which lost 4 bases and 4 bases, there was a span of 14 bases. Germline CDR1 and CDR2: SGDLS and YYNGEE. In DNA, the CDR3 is TGTGCCAGCAGCCCCAATAGCCCGGGAGAGACCCAGTACTTC. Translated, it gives CASSPNSPGETQYF.

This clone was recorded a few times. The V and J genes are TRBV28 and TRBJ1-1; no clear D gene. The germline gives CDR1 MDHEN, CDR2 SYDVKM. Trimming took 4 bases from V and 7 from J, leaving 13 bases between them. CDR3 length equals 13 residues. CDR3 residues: CASSSSGTIEAFF. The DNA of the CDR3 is TGTGCCAGCAGTTCATCAGGAACAATTGAAGCTTTCTTT.